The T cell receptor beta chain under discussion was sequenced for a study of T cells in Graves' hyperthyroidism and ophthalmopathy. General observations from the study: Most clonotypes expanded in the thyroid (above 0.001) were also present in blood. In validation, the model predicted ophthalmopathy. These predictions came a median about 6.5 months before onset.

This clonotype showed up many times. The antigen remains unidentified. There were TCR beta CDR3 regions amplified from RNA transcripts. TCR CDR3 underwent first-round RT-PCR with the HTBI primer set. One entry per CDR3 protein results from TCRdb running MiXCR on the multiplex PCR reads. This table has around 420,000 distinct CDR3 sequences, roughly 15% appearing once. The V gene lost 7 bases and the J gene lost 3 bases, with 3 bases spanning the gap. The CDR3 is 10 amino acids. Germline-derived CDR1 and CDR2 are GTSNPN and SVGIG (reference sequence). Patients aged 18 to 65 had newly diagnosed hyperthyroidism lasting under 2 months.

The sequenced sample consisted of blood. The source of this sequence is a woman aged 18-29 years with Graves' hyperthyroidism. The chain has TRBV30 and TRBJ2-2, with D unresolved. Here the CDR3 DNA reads TGTGCCTCTTACACCGGGGAGCTGTTTTTT. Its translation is CASYTGELFF.